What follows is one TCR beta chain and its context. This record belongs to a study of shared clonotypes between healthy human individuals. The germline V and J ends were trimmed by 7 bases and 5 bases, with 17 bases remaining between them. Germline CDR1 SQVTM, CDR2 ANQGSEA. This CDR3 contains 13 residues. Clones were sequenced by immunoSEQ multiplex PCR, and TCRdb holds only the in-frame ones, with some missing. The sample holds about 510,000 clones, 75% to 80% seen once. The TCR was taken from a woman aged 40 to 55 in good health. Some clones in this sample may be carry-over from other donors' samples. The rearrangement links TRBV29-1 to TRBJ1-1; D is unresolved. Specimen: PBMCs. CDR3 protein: CSAGTNGGTEAFF. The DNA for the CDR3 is TGCAGCGCCGGAACTAACGGTGGTACTGAAGCTTTCTTT.